This TCR beta chain was identified during a study of spatial heterogeneity in lung cancer. On this clonotype: What it binds is not known. With the library built for alpha chains, this beta chain is off target and its frequency is not meaningful.

Single TCR cDNA molecules each had their own unique molecular identifier. TCRdb fed the 5' RACE reads into MiXCR, producing one record per CDR3 protein. The data show some 6,900 distinct CDR3 sequences, 13% to 15% seen once. Time point in this sample: sample taken at primary tumor resection. The donors, fewer than 95 patients with untreated early-stage non-small cell lung cancer, provided the samples. Whole RNA came from tumor, nontumor lung or frozen PBMC and was sequenced without being sorted. Whole-study findings and limits: Estimates put coverage of tumor T cells approximately 7% for alpha and 13% for beta chains. Mutation tallies in tumors tracked expanded intratumoral alpha and beta TCR counts.

CDR1 SQVTM and CDR2 ANQGSEA come from the germline V gene. V lost 4 bases and J lost 5, with 11 bases in between. This CDR3 has 12 residues. The sequences come from lung tumor tissue, collected at surgery. The rearrangement joins TRBV29-1 to TRBJ1-1; no definite D call. The source is a male donor with early-stage non-small cell lung cancer. DNA of the CDR3: TGCAGCGTTGCAGGATCTCCGACTGAAGCTTTCTTT. Its protein product is CSVAGSPTEAFF.